Reported below is one T cell receptor (beta chain). The CDR3 runs to 16 residues. The germline V and J ends were trimmed by 5 bases and 0 bases, with 14 bases remaining between them. From germline, CDR1 is SGHVS and CDR2 FNYEAQ. These data are taken from a study of control samples from healthy donors and cancer patients. Data came from immunoSEQ multiplex PCR; TCRdb stores just in-frame clones and leaves some out. The sample lists roughly 120,000 clones, 93% occurring once. The sequence was collected from a man aged 25 to 40 in good health. The rearrangement links TRBV7-6 to TRBJ1-3; D is ambiguous. The sample comprised blood. In DNA, the CDR3 is TGTGCCAGCAGCCCAGACCTACGGAGCTCTGGAAACACCATATATTTT. This codes for CASSPDLRSSGNTIYF.